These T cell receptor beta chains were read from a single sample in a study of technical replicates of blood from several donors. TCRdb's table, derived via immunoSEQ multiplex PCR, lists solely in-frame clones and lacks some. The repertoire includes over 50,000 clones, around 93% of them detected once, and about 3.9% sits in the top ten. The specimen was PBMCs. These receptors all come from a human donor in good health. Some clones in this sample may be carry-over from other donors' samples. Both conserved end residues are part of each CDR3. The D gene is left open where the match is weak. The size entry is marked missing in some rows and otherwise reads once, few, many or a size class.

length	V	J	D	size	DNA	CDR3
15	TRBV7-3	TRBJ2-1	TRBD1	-	TGTGCCAGCAGCTTTGGGACAGGGGTTACGAATGAGCAGTTCTTC	CASSFGTGVTNEQFF
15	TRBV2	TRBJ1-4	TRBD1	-	TGTGCCAGCAGTGAAGCCAACAGGGGGCTTGAAAAACTGTTTTTT	CASSEANRGLEKLFF
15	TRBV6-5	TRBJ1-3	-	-	TGTGCCAGCAGTTCGAACTTAGTCTCTGGAAACACCATATATTTT	CASSSNLVSGNTIYF
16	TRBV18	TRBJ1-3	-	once	TGTGCCAGCTCACTGGGACTTTCGACGGGTGGAAACACCATATATTTT	CASSLGLSTGGNTIYF
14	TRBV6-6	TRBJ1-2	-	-	TGTGCCAGCAGTTACTTACGACAGAGAGATGGCTACACCTTC	CASSYLRQRDGYTF
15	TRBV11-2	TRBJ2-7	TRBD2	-	TGTGCCAGCAGCTTAGAGTTGGGACTAGCTTACGAGCAGTACTTC	CASSLELGLAYEQYF
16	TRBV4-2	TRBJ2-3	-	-	TGTGCCAGCAGCCAAGATTGGCTAGCAATAGGAGATACGCAGTATTTT	CASSQDWLAIGDTQYF
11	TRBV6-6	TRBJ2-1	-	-	TGTGCCAGCACCACCACGGGTGAGCAGTTCTTC	CASTTTGEQFF
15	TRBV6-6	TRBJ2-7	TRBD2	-	TGTGCCAGCAGTTACTCGCTGGCGGGAGTTGGCGAGCAGTACTTC	CASSYSLAGVGEQYF
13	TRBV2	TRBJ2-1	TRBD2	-	TGTGCCAGCAGTGCGGGACTAGACAATGAGCAGTTCTTC	CASSAGLDNEQFF
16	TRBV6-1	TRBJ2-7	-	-	TGTGCCAGCAGTGTTTTAGTTGGGGGGTATATCTACGAGCAGTACTTC	CASSVLVGGYIYEQYF
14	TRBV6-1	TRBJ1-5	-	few	TGTGCCAGCAGAAGGGAGATAGGCCTTCAGCCCCAGCATTTT	CASRREIGLQPQHF
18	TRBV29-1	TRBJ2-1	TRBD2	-	TGCAGCGCCCTAACCCTGGTTCTGAGTGCTAGCGGGGAGAATGAGCAGTTCTTC	CSALTLVLSASGENEQFF
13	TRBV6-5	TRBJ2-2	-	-	TGTGCCAGCAGCAGGGGAATGACCGGGGAGCTGTTTTTT	CASSRGMTGELFF
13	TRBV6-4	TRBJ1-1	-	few	TGTGCCAGCAGTGTGGAGGCCAACACTGAAGCTTTCTTT	CASSVEANTEAFF
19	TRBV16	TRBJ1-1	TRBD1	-	TGTGCCAGCAGCCCAAAAGGATACAGGGGATATCTATGGGACACTGAAGCTTTCTTT	CASSPKGYRGYLWDTEAFF
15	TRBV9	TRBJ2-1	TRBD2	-	TGTGCCAGCTCTCTCACTAGCGACGCCTACAATGAGCAGTTCTTC	CASSLTSDAYNEQFF
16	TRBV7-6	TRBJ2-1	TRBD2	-	TGTGCCAGCAGCTCGACTAGCGGGGGGGCATACAATGAGCAGTTCTTC	CASSSTSGGAYNEQFF
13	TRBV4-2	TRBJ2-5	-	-	TGTGCCAGCAGCCCCTCGAGGGCGGAGACCCAGTACTTC	CASSPSRAETQYF
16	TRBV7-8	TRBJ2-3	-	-	TGTGCCAGCAGCTACAGCGGAGGACTCCCCGGGGATACGCAGTATTTT	CASSYSGGLPGDTQYF
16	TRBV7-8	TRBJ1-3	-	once	TGTGCCAGCAGCGGGCAGGGGATCGGCTCTGGAAACACCATATATTTT	CASSGQGIGSGNTIYF
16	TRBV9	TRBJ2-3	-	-	TGTGCCAGCAGCGTAGCCCCTAGCGCCAGCACAGATACGCAGTATTTT	CASSVAPSASTDTQYF
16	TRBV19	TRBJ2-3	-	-	TGTGCCAGTAGTATTCTCGGGAGAGGGCCTACAGATACGCAGTATTTT	CASSILGRGPTDTQYF
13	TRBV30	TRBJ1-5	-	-	TGTGCCTGGAACAGGAATAGCAATCAGCCCCAGCATTTT	CAWNRNSNQPQHF
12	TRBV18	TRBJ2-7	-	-	TGTGCCAGCTCACCATTGGGGGGCGAGCAGTACTTC	CASSPLGGEQYF
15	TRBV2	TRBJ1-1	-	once	TGTGCCAGCAGGTCGGGGGGCTCCCTGAACACTGAAGCTTTCTTT	CASRSGGSLNTEAFF
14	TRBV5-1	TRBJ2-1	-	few	TGTGCCAGCAGCCCTGGACTACCCAACGATGAGCAGTTCTTC	CASSPGLPNDEQFF
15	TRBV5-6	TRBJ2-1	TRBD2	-	TGTGCCAGCAGCTTGGCCGGGAGGGGAGGACATGAGCAGTTCTTC	CASSLAGRGGHEQFF
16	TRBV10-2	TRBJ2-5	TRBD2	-	TGCGCCAGCAGTGTGCCGGGACTAGCGGGGGGGGAGACCCAGTACTTC	CASSVPGLAGGETQYF
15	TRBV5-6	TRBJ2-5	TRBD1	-	TGTGCCAGCAGCTTTGGGGGACAGGGGCGTACGGCCCAGTACTTC	CASSFGGQGRTAQYF
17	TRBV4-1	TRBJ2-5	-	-	TGCGCCAGCAGCCTGTACCCCGGCGGAGGGGGGGAAGAGACCCAGTACTTC	CASSLYPGGGGEETQYF
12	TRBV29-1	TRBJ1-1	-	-	TGCAGCGTTGGGACAGTAAACACTGAAGCTTTCTTT	CSVGTVNTEAFF
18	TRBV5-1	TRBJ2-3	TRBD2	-	TGCGCCAGCAGCTTGGACGGGACTAGCGGGGGGGGATCAGATACGCAGTATTTT	CASSLDGTSGGGSDTQYF
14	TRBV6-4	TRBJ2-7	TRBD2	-	TGTGCCACCCCCAGGGTGGGAGGGCCCTACGAGCAGTACTTC	CATPRVGGPYEQYF
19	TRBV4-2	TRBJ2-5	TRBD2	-	TGTGCCAGCAGCCCCGGGTCCGAGATGCTAGCGGGAGTTGAGGAGACCCAGTACTTC	CASSPGSEMLAGVEETQYF
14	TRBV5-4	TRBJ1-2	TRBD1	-	TGTGCCAGCAGCTCAACTGACAGGGGAGGGGGCTACACCTTC	CASSSTDRGGGYTF
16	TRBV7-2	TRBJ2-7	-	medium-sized	TGTGCCAGCAGCTCCCTCCTCCCACAGAATCAATACGAGCAGTACTTC	CASSSLLPQNQYEQYF
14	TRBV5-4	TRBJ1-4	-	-	TGTGCCAGCAGCTTTGGACAGAGAGATGAAAAACTGTTTTTT	CASSFGQRDEKLFF
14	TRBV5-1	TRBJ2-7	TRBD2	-	TGCGCCAGCAGCTTGGACGGGAGGGCTGTGGAGCAGTACTTC	CASSLDGRAVEQYF
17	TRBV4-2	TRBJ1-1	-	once	TGTGCCAGCAGCCAAGCTTCGGGGGGCAGGACGAACACTGAAGCTTTCTTT	CASSQASGGRTNTEAFF
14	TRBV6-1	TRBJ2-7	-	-	TGTGCCAGCACAAGAGTGTTGGGGGCGGACGAGCAGTACTTC	CASTRVLGADEQYF
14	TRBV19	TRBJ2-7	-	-	TGTGCCAGTACCCAGACAGGAATCTCCTACGAGCAGTACTTC	CASTQTGISYEQYF
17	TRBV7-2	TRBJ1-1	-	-	TGTGCCAGCAGCTTTGAGCCAGGGATAGAATATGGCACTGAAGCTTTCTTT	CASSFEPGIEYGTEAFF
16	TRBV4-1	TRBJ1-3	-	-	TGCGCCAGCAGCCAAGATAAGAGCCTCTCTGGAAACACCATATATTTT	CASSQDKSLSGNTIYF
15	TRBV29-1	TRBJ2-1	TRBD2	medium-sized	TGCAGCGTTCCGACCGGGACTAGCGAAAACAATGAGCAGTTCTTC	CSVPTGTSENNEQFF
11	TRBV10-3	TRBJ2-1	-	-	TGTGCCAGCCGACAAGGAAATGAGCAGTTCTTC	CASRQGNEQFF
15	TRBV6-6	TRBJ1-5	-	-	TGTGCCAGCAGTTACTCACCGGGGAACAATCAGCCCCAGCATTTT	CASSYSPGNNQPQHF
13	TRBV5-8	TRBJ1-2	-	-	TGTGCCAGCACCGAAGGAGCTAACTATGGCTACACCTTC	CASTEGANYGYTF
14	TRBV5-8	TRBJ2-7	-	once	TGTGCCAGCAGCTTCCTAGCAGGCCTCCAGGAGCAGTACTTC	CASSFLAGLQEQYF
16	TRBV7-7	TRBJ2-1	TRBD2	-	TGTGCCAGCAGCGAAAATAGCGGGGGGCAAGGGAATGAGCAGTTCTTC	CASSENSGGQGNEQFF
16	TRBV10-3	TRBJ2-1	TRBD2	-	TGTGCCATCAGTGAGCCGTGGACTAGCGGGAACAATGAGCAGTTCTTC	CAISEPWTSGNNEQFF
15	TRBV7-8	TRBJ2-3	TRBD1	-	TGTGCCAGCAGCTTAGGGACAGGGGAACGAGATACGCAGTATTTT	CASSLGTGERDTQYF
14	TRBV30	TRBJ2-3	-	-	TGTGCCTGGAGTGGACGGGGAGACACAGATACGCAGTATTTT	CAWSGRGDTDTQYF